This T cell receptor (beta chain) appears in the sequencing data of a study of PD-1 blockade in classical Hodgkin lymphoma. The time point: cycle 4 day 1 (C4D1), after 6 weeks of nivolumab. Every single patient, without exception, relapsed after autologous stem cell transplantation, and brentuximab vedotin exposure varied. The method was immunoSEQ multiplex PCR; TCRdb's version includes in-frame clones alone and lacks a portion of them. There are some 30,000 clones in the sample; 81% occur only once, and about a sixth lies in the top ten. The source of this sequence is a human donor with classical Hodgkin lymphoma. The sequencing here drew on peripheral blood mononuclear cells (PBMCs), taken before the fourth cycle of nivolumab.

In DNA, the CDR3 is TGTGCCAGCAGCGGAGCTAATCAGCCCCAGCATTTT. Amino acids: CASSGANQPQHF. The rearrangement uses TRBV7-9 and TRBJ1-5; D gene uncertain. CDR1 and CDR2 (germline): SEHNR, FQNEAQ (reference sequence). The CDR3 consists of 12 residues. V was shortened by 5 bases and J by 4 bases, with 6 bases between the two germline ends.